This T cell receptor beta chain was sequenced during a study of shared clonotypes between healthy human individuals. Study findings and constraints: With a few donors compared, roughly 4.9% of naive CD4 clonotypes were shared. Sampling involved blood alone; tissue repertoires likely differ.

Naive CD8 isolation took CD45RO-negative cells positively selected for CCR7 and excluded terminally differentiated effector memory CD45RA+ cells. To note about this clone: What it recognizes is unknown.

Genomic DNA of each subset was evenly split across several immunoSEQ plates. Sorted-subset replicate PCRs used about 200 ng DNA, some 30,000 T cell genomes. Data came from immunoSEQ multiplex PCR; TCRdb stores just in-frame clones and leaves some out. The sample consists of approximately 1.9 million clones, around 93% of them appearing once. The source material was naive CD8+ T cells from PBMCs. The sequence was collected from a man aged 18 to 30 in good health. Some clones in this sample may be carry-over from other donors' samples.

The CDR3 loop reads CASTFGYEQYF. DNA for the CDR3: TGTGCCAGCACCTTCGGTTACGAGCAGTACTTC. The rearrangement links TRBV27 to TRBJ2-7; no reliable D call. The V gene's germline CDR1 is MNHEY and CDR2 SMNVEV (reference sequence). Trimming stripped 7 bases from V and 4 bases from J, with 8 bases between. The CDR3 runs 11 residues.